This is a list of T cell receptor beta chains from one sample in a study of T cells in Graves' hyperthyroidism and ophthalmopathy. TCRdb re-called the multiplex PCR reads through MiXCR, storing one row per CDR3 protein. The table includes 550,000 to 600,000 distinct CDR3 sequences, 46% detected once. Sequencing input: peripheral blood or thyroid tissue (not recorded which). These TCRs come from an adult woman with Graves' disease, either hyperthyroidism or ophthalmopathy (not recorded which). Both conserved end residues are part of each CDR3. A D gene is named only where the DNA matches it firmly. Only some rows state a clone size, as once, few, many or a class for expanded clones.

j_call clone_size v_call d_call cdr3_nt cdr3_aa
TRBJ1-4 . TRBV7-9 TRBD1 TGTGCCAGCAGTCACACCGGGACAGCAAATGAAAAACTGTTTTTT CASSHTGTANEKLFF
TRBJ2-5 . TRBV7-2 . TGTGCCAGCAGCCCAGGGGGGGTAGAGACCCAGTACTTC CASSPGGVETQYF
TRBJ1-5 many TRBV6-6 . TGTGCCAGCAGTTACTCGGGGGGAATGAGTCAGCCCCAGCATTTT CASSYSGGMSQPQHF
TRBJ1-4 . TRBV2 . TGTGCCAGCAGTTCCAACTTCGGGGCCTTTAATGAAAAACTGTTTTTT CASSSNFGAFNEKLFF
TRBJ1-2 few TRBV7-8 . TGTGCCAGCAGCTTAGACTCCACCTTCGGACAGAGCTACACCTTC CASSLDSTFGQSYTF
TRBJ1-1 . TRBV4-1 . TGCGCCAGCAGCCAAGAAAGCCCCCTCGGCACTGAAGCTTTCTTT CASSQESPLGTEAFF
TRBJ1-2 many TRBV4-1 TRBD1 TGCGCCAGCAGCCAACTCTTTGGGACAGACCCTTATGGCTACACCTTC CASSQLFGTDPYGYTF
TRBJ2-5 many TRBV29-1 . TGCAGCGTGGGGCCGCGACTCAGCTTTCAAGAGACCCAGTACTTC CSVGPRLSFQETQYF
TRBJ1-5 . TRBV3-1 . TGTGCCAGCAGCCAAGTCCCGGGGGATCAGCCCCAGCATTTT CASSQVPGDQPQHF
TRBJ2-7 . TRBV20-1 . TGCAGTGCTAGAGACTATAGGAGGGGAGGCGGTGGGGCCGAGCAGTACTTC CSARDYRRGGGGAEQYF
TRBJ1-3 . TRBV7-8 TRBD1 TGTGCCAGCAGCCTAGCAGGGGGGGCTCGCTCTGGAAACACCATATATTTT CASSLAGGARSGNTIYF